Following are 9 T cell receptor beta chains from one sample sequenced in a study of OX40 agonist ivuxolimab in advanced cancers. Profiling relied on immunoSEQ multiplex PCR, and the TCRdb table lists in-frame clones only, not all of them. Here the sample spans around 60,000 clones, about nine tenths being singletons. The sample was CD4+ or CD8+ T cells sorted from blood, taken in a trial of the OX40 agonist ivuxolimab. The receptors derive from an adult with an advanced solid tumor such as melanoma, head and neck, liver or kidney cancer.

Only a few counts were recorded for this clone. The chain has TRBV29-1 and TRBJ2-3, with TRBD2 as a possible D gene (6 bases). Deletions cut 7 bases from V and 6 bases from J, with 20 bases between. CDR3 size: 14 residues. Germline values: CDR1 SQVTM, CDR2 ANQGSEA. The CDR3 loop reads CSARGGLPWDTQYF. The CDR3 nucleotides read TGCAGCGCCCGGGGAGGACTTCCATGGGATACGCAGTATTTT.

The chain carries TRBV5-8 and TRBJ1-3; 8 bases agree with TRBD1. The CDR3 is made up of 19 amino acids. CDR1 and CDR2 from the germline V gene are SGHTS and YDEGEE. V shed 4 bases, J shed 0 bases, and the junction held 15 bases outside the gene matches. CDR3 DNA: TGTGCCAGCAGCCCAAGACAGGGGTCGGGCCCCTTCTCTGGAAACACCATATATTTT. The encoded protein is CASSPRQGSGPFSGNTIYF.

This chain connects TRBV6-6 to TRBJ1-1; the D gene is possibly TRBD1 (5 bases). V was shortened by 2 bases and J by 3 bases, with 7 bases between the two germline ends. The CDR3 covers 13 residues. Germline V CDR1 and CDR2: MNHNY, SVGAGI (reference sequence). DNA for the CDR3: TGTGCCAGCAGTTACGGGGGTCACACTGAAGCTTTCTTT. As protein: CASSYGGHTEAFF.

The chain joins TRBV19 to TRBJ2-7; D gene ambiguous. The V gene's germline CDR1 is LNHDA and CDR2 SQIVND (reference sequence). This CDR3 contains 14 residues. V lost 3 bases, J lost 6 bases, and 15 bases lay in between. The CDR3 spells CASSIARPLGEQYF. The CDR3 DNA reads TGTGCCAGTAGTATTGCGCGACCCCTTGGCGAGCAGTACTTC.

The chain has TRBV7-9 and TRBJ2-3; 10 bases align to TRBD2. Germline CDR1 SEHNR, CDR2 FQNEAQ (reference sequence). This CDR3 contains 19 residues. Unmatched junction bases numbered 10, after V lost 1 base and J lost 0 bases. The CDR3 region has the DNA TGTGCCAGCAGCTTAGGGGGCTGGGGACTAGCGTCTAGCACAGATACGCAGTATTTT. It specifies CASSLGGWGLASSTDTQYF.

This rearrangement joins TRBV5-1 to TRBJ2-2; D is possibly TRBD2 (5 bases). V lost 0 bases, J lost 0 bases, and 9 bases lay in between. CDR3 length equals 16 residues. The germline gives CDR1 SGHRS, CDR2 YFSETQ. DNA for the CDR3: TGCGCCAGCAGCTTGGGTTTGGGAGCGAACACCGGGGAGCTGTTTTTT. Amino acids: CASSLGLGANTGELFF. Based on the CDR3 plus reference TRBV5-1 and TRBJ2-2, the full variable domain is KAGVTQTPRYLIKTRGQQVTLSCSPISGHRSVSWYQQTPGQGLQFLFEYFSETQRNKGNFPGRFSGRQFSNSRSEMNVSTLELGDSALYLCASSLGLGANTGELFFGEGSRLTVL.

The J gene is TRBJ2-1, the V gene TRBV5-1; D gene uncertain. Trimming left V 4 bases short and J 3 bases short, with 14 bases between. The CDR3 has 15 residues. Germline V lookup: CDR1 SGHRS, CDR2 YFSETQ. DNA for the CDR3: TGCGCCAGCAGCGTTACACGAACCGACTACAATGAGCAGTTCTTC. This sequence encodes CASSVTRTDYNEQFF.

V and J are TRBV6-5 and TRBJ1-2; D is perhaps TRBD1 (6 bases). Deletions cut 6 bases from V and 8 bases from J, with 13 bases between. This CDR3 spans 12 amino acids. Germline CDR1 reads MNHEY; CDR2 reads SVGAGI. CDR3 residues: CASRLQGFGYTF. The CDR3 DNA follows: TGTGCCAGCAGGCTACAGGGCTTCGGCTACACCTTC.

A note on this clone: The conserved phenylalanine or tryptophan normally closing the CDR3 is absent here, so this likely arose from a read error. This rearrangement joins TRBV29-1 to TRBJ2-4, with D maybe TRBD1 (6 bases). Trimming removed 6 bases from V and 2 bases from J, with 11 bases in between. This CDR3 is 13 amino acids long. In germline, CDR1 is SQVTM, CDR2 ANQGSEA. DNA for the CDR3: TGCAGCGTCGAACAGGGTTCCAAAAACATTCAGTACCTC. Protein: CSVEQGSKNIQYL.